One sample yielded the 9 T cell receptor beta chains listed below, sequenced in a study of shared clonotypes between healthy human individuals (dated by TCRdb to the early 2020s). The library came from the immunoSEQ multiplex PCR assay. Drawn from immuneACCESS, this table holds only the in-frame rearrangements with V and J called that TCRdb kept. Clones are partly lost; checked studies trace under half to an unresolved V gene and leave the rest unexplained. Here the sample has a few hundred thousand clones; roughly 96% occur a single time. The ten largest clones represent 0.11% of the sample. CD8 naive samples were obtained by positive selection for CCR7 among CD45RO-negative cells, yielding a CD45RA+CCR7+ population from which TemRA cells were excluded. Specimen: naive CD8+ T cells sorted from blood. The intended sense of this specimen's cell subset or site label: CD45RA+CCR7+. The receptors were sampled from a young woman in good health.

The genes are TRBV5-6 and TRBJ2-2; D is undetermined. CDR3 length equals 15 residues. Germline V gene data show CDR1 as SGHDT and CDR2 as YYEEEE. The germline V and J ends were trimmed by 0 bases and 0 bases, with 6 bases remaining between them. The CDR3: CASSLEISNTGELFF. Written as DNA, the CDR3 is TGTGCCAGCAGCTTGGAAATCTCGAACACCGGGGAGCTGTTTTTT.

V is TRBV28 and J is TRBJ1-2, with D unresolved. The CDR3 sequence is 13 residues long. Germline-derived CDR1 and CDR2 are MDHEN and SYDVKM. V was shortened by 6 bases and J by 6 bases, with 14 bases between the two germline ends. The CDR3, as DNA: TGTGCCAGCAGCTGGCAAATAGCGAATGGCTACACCTTC. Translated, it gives CASSWQIANGYTF.

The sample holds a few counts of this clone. CDR3 bases: TGTGCCAGCAGCGATTCAACAGGGGTACGAGGCTACACCTTC. Amino acids: CASSDSTGVRGYTF. This chain uses TRBV9 with TRBJ1-2; the match to TRBD1 covers 7 bases. The length of the CDR3 is 14 residues. Germline V gene data show CDR1 as SGDLS and CDR2 as YYNGEE. V shed 3 bases and J 8 bases; nucleotides not matched to a gene: 10. Drawing the rest from reference TRBV9 and TRBJ1-2, the complete variable domain is DSGVTQTPKHLITATGQRVTLRCSPRSGDLSVYWYQQSLDQGLQFLIQYYNGEERAKGNILERFSAQQFPDLHSELNLSSLELGDSALYFCASSDSTGVRGYTFGSGTRLTVV.

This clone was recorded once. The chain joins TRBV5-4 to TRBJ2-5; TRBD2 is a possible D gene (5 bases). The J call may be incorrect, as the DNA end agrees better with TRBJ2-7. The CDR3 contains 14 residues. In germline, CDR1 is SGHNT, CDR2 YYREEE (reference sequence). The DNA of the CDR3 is TGTGCCAGCAGCTTGACGGGAAGCTCCTACGAGCAGTACTTC. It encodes CASSLTGSSYEQYF.

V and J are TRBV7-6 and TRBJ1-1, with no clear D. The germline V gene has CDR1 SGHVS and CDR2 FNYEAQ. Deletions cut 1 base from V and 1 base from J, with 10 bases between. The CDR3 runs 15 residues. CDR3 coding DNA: TGTGCCAGCAGCTTAGGGCCAGGCAAGAACACTGAAGCTTTCTTT. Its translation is CASSLGPGKNTEAFF.

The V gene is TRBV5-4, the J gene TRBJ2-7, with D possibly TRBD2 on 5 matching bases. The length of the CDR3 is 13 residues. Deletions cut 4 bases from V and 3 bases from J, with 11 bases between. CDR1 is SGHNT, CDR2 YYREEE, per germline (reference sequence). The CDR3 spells CASSTARGYEQYF. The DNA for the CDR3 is TGTGCCAGCAGCACCGCCCGGGGCTACGAGCAGTACTTC.

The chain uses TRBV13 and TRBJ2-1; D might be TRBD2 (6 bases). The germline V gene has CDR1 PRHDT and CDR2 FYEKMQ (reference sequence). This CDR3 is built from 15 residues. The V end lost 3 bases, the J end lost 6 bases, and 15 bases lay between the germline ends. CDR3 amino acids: CASSFAPGSTNEQFF. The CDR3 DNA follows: TGTGCCAGCAGCTTCGCACCCGGGAGCACCAATGAGCAGTTCTTC.

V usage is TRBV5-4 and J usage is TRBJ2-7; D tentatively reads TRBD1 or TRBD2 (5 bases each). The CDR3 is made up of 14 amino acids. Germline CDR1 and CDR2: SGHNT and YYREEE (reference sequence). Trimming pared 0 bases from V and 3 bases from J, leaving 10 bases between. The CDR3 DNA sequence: TGTGCCAGCAGCTTGGGGTGGGACGGCTACGAGCAGTACTTC. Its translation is CASSLGWDGYEQYF.

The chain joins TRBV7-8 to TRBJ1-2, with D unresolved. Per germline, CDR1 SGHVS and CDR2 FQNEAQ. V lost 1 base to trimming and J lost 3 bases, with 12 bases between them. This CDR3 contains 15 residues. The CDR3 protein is CASSLEIGPDYGYTF. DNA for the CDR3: TGTGCCAGCAGCTTAGAGATAGGGCCCGACTATGGCTACACCTTC.